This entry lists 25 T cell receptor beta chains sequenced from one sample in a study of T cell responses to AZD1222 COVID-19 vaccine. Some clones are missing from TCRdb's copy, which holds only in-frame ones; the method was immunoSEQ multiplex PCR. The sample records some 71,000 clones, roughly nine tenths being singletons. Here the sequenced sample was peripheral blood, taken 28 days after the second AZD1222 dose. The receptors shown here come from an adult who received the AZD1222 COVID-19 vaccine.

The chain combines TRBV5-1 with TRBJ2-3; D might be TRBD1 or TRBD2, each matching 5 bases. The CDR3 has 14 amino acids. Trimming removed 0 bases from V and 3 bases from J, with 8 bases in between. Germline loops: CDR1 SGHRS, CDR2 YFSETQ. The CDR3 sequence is CASSLEGRTDTQYF. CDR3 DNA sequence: TGCGCCAGCAGCTTGGAGGGACGAACAGATACGCAGTATTTT. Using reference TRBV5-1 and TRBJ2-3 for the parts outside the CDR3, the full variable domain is KAGVTQTPRYLIKTRGQQVTLSCSPISGHRSVSWYQQTPGQGLQFLFEYFSETQRNKGNFPGRFSGRQFSNSRSEMNVSTLELGDSALYLCASSLEGRTDTQYFGPGTRLTVL.

The CDR3 loop reads CASSLEGGRRETQYF. CDR3 bases: TGCGCCAGCAGCTTGGAAGGCGGGAGGAGAGAGACCCAGTACTTC. The rearrangement joins TRBV5-1 to TRBJ2-5; 8 nucleotides agree with TRBD2. The CDR3 loop spans 15 amino acids. After removal of 0 bases from V and 4 bases from J, the junction contained 5 bases not matched to a gene. CDR1 is SGHRS and CDR2 is YFSETQ in the germline V gene.

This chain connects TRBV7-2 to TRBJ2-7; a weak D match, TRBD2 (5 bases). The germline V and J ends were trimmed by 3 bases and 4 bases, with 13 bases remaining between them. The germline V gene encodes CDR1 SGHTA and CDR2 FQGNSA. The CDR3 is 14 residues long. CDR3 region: CASSLVPSGYEQYF. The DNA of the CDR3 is TGTGCCAGCAGCTTGGTTCCCTCGGGGTACGAGCAGTACTTC. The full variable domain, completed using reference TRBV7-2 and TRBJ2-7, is GAGVSQSPSNKVTEKGKDVELRCDPISGHTALYWYRQSLGQGLEFLIYFQGNSAPDKSGLPSDRFSAERTGGSVSTLTIQRTQQEDSAVYLCASSLVPSGYEQYFGPGTRLTVT.

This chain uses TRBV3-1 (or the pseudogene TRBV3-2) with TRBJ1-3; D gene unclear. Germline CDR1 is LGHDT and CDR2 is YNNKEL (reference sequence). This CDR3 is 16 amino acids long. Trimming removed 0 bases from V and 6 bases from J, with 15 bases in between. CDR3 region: CASSQDIRYLPNTIYF. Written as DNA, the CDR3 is TGTGCCAGCAGCCAAGATATCCGGTATCTTCCAAACACCATATATTTT.

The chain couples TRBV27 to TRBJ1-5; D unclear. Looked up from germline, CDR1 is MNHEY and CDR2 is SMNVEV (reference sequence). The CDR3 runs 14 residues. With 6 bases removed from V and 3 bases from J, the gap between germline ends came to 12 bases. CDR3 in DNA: TGTGCCAGCAGCTCGACTGGATACAATCAGCCCCAGCATTTT. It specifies CASSSTGYNQPQHF.

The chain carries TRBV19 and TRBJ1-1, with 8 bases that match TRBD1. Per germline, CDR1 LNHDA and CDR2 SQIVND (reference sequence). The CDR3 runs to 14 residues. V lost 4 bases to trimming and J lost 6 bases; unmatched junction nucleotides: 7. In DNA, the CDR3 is TGTGCCAGTAGTAACCCAGGGGGCGAGGCTGAAGCTTTCTTT. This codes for CASSNPGGEAEAFF. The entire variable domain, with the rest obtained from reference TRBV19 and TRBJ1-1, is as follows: DGGITQSPKYLFRKEGQNVTLSCEQNLNHDAMYWYRQDPGQGLRLIYYSQIVNDFQKGDIAEGYSVSREKKESFPLTVTSAQKNPTAFYLCASSNPGGEAEAFFGQGTRLTVV.

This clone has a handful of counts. The CDR3 sequence is CATSRDLGSSYNSPLHF. Written as DNA, the CDR3 is TGTGCCACCAGCAGAGATTTGGGGAGCTCCTATAATTCACCCCTCCACTTT. The rearrangement joins TRBV15 to TRBJ1-6; D is uncertain. The length of the CDR3 is 17 residues. Trimming left V 0 bases short and J 0 bases short, with 9 bases between. Looked up from germline, CDR1 is LNHNV and CDR2 is YYDKDF (reference sequence).

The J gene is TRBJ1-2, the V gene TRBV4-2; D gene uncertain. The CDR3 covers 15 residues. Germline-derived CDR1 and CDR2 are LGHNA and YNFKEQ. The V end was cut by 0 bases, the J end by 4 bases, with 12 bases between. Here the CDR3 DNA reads TGTGCCAGCAGCCAAGAAAGGTCCCGGTTCTATGGCTACACCTTC. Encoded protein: CASSQERSRFYGYTF.

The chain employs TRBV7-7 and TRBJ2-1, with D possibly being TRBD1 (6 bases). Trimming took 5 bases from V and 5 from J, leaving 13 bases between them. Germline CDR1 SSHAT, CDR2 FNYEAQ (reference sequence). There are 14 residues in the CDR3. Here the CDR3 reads CASSLNRVDNEQFF. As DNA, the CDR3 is TGTGCCAGCAGCCTAAACAGGGTGGACAATGAGCAGTTCTTC.

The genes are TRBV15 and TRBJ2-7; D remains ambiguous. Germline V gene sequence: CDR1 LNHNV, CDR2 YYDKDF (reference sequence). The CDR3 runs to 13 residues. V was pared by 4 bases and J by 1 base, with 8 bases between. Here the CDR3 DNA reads TGTGCCACCAGCACCGAAAGGTCCTACGAGCAGTACTTC. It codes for CATSTERSYEQYF.

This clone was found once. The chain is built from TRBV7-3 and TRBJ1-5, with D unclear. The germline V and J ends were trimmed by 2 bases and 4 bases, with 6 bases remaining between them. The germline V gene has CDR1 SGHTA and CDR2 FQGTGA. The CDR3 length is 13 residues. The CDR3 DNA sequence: TGTGCCAGCAGCTTAGGACCAAATCAGCCCCAGCATTTT. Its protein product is CASSLGPNQPQHF.

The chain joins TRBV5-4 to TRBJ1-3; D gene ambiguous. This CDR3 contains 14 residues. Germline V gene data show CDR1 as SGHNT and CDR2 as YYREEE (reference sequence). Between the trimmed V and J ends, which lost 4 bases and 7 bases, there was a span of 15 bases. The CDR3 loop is CASSPDPVRNTIYF. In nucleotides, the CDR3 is TGTGCCAGCAGCCCGGACCCTGTTCGCAACACCATATATTTT. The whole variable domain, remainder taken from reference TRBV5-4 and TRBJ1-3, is ETGVTQSPTHLIKTRGQQVTLRCSSQSGHNTVSWYQQALGQGPQFIFQYYREEENGRGNFPPRFSGLQFPNYSSELNVNALELDDSALYLCASSPDPVRNTIYFGEGSWLTVV.

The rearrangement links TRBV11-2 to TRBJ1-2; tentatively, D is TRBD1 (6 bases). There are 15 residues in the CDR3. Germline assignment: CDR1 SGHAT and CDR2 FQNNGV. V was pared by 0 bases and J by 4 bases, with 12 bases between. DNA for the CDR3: TGTGCCAGCAGCTTAGAAAGGGGGGCGGTCTATGGCTACACCTTC. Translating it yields CASSLERGAVYGYTF.

The CDR3 nucleotides read TGTGCCAGCTCTAGGGGGTTGGGGGGCAATCAGCCCCAGCATTTT. Translated, it gives CASSRGLGGNQPQHF. The chain employs TRBV28 and TRBJ1-5, with a tentative D call TRBD1 (6 bases). The V end was cut by 8 bases, the J end by 2 bases, with 16 bases between. The CDR3 has 15 amino acids. CDR1 MDHEN and CDR2 SYDVKM come from the germline V gene.

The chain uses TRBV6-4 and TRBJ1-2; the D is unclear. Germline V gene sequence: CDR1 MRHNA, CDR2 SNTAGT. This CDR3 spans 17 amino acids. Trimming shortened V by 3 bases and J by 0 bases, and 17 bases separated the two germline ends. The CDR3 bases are TGTGCCAGCAGTGAGCTTTACAGAGCAAATTCTAACTATGGCTACACCTTC. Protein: CASSELYRANSNYGYTF.

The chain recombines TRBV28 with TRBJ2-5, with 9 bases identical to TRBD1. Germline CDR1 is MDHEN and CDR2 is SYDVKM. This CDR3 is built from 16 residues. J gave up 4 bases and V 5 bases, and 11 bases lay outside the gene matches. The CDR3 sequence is CASSSPGQGNGETQYF. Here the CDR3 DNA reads TGTGCCAGCAGTAGCCCGGGACAGGGAAACGGAGAGACCCAGTACTTC.

The CDR3 coding sequence is TGTGCCTGGATGGCAGGTACGGACACTGAAGCTTTCTTT. Translated: CAWMAGTDTEAFF. The V and J genes are TRBV30 and TRBJ1-1; unclear D gene. This CDR3 has 13 amino acids. V lost 4 bases and J lost 3, with 12 bases in between. Germline V CDR1 and CDR2: GTSNPN, SVGIG (reference sequence).

The CDR3 protein is CASSLRSGGVYEQYF. CDR3 DNA: TGTGCCAGCAGCTTAAGATCCGGCGGGGTTTACGAGCAGTACTTC. The chain couples TRBV7-3 to TRBJ2-7; possible D gene TRBD2, 6 bases. Trimming took off 1 base at V and 4 bases at J, with 14 bases between the two ends. Germline assignment: CDR1 SGHTA and CDR2 FQGTGA. This CDR3 has 15 amino acids.

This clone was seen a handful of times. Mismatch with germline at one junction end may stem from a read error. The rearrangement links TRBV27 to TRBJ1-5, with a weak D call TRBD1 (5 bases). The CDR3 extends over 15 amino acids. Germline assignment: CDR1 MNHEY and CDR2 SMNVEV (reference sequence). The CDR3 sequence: CASSASGTDNRPQHF. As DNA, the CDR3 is TGTGCCAGCAGTGCGTCTGGGACCGACAATCGGCCCCAGCATTTT.

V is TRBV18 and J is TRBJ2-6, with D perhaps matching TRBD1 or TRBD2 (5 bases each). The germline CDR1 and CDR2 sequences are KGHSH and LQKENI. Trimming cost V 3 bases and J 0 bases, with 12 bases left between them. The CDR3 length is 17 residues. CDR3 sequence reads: CASSPPSGPSGANVLTF. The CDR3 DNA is TGTGCCAGCTCACCTCCTTCGGGGCCCTCTGGGGCCAACGTCCTGACTTTC.

The CDR3, as DNA: TGCGCCAGCAGCTTGGATGGGGGCTCTGGGGATACGCAGTATTTT. Encoded protein: CASSLDGGSGDTQYF. The J gene is TRBJ2-3, the V gene TRBV5-1; a possible D gene is TRBD1 (6 bases). CDR3 length: 15 amino acids. Germline-derived CDR1 and CDR2 are SGHRS and YFSETQ. Trimming removed 0 bases at V and 6 bases at J, with 14 bases between.

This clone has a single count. The CDR3 coding sequence is TGTGCCAGCTCACCAGCCCGACAGGGGGACAATCAGCCCCAGCATTTT. Residues: CASSPARQGDNQPQHF. V usage is TRBV18 and J usage is TRBJ1-5; 9 bases are shared with TRBD1. Germline V CDR1 and CDR2: KGHSH, LQKENI. The CDR3 contains 16 residues. The junction had 5 bases not matched to a gene; V was cut back by 2 bases and J by 3 bases.

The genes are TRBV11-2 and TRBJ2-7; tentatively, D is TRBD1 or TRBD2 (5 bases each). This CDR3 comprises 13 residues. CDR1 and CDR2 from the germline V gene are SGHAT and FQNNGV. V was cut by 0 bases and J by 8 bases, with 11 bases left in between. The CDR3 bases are TGTGCCAGCAGCTTAGAGGGTGAGGGGAAGCAGTACTTC. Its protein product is CASSLEGEGKQYF.

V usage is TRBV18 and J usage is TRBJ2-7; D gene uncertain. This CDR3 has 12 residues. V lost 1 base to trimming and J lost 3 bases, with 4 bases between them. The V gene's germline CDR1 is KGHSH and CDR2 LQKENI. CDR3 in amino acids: CASSPLGYEQYF. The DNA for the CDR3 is TGTGCCAGCTCACCACTTGGCTACGAGCAGTACTTC.

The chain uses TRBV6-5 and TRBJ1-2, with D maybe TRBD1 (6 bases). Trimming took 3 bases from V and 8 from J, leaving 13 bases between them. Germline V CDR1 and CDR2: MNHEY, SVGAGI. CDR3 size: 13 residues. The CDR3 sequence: CASSYRGARGYTF. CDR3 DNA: TGTGCCAGCAGTTATAGGGGGGCGCGAGGCTACACCTTC.